The 6 T cell receptor beta chains reported below all come from one sample, sequenced in a study of cytomegalovirus exposure and HLA in healthy donors. The primer mix had 60 Vbeta and 13 Jbeta primers. TCRdb's copy holds only in-frame clones and misses some; the assay was immunoSEQ multiplex PCR. The data contain 90,000 to 120,000 clones, 50% to 65% of them seen just once; the ten biggest clones take up less than 4.5%. The material sequenced was PBMCs. These receptors were taken from a man under 40 in good health and CMV-seropositive.

The chain joins TRBV6-5 to TRBJ1-6; maybe TRBD1 (5 bases). Germline-derived CDR1 and CDR2 are MNHEY and SVGAGI. This CDR3 has 14 residues. Trimming stripped 7 bases from V and 4 bases from J, with 11 bases between. The CDR3 DNA reads as TGTGCCAGCAACTTGGGGCAGTATAATTCACCCCTCCACTTT. It yields the protein CASNLGQYNSPLHF.

The J gene is TRBJ1-3, the V gene TRBV15; 7 bases agree with TRBD1. Germline V gives CDR1 LNHNV, CDR2 YYDKDF (reference sequence). The CDR3 extends over 16 amino acids. The ends lost 3 bases at V and 2 bases at J; junction bases unmatched: 7. The DNA of the CDR3 is TGTGCCACCAGCAGTGGCCGACAGGGAACTGGAAACACCATATATTTT. Residues: CATSSGRQGTGNTIYF.

The rearrangement uses TRBV18 and TRBJ2-7, with 7 bases that match TRBD2. J gave up 3 bases and V 6 bases, and 11 bases lay outside the gene matches. The CDR3 has 15 residues. From germline, CDR1 is KGHSH and CDR2 LQKENI. In DNA form, the CDR3 reads TGTGCCAGCTCTCTTGGGAGGGAGAAAGACTACGAGCAGTACTTC. Translated, it gives CASSLGREKDYEQYF.

The chain combines TRBV5-1 with TRBJ2-7, with a weak D call TRBD1 (6 bases). The V end lost 4 bases, the J end lost 3 bases, and 20 bases lay between the germline ends. Germline CDR1 is SGHRS and CDR2 is YFSETQ. The CDR3 consists of 16 residues. This CDR3 reads CASSHPQGSFNYEQYF. The CDR3 DNA follows: TGCGCCAGCAGCCACCCACAGGGCTCGTTCAACTACGAGCAGTACTTC.

The rearrangement uses TRBV5-1 and TRBJ1-1, with 10 bases that match TRBD1. This CDR3 spans 14 amino acids. V trimming: 4 bases; J trimming: 7 bases; junction bases outside the gene matches: 7. The V gene's germline CDR1 is SGHRS and CDR2 YFSETQ. The CDR3 sequence: CASSATGTGDEAFF. The CDR3 nucleotides read TGCGCCAGCAGCGCCACCGGGACAGGGGATGAAGCTTTCTTT.

About this clone itself: At one boundary the junction diverges from the germline segment, which might be a read error. The CDR3, as DNA: TGTGCTAGCAGCCAAGGGGACAGACAAGAGACCCAGTACTTC. It is translated as CASSQGDRQETQYF. The rearrangement joins TRBV7-7 to TRBJ2-5; 7 bases are shared with TRBD1. Germline V gene data show CDR1 as SSHAT and CDR2 as FNYEAQ (reference sequence). The CDR3 runs to 14 residues.